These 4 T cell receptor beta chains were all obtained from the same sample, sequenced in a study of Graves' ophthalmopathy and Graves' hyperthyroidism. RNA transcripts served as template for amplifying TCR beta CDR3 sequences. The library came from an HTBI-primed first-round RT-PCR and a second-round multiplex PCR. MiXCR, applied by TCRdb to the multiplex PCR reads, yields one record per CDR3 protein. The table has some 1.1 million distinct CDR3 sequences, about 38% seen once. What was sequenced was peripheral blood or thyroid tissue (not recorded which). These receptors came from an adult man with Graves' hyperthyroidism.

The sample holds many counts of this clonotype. The CDR3 sequence: CASSPRDRAFDSPLHF. The CDR3 coding sequence is TGTGCCAGCAGCCCGCGCGACAGGGCGTTCGACTCACCCCTCCACTTT. J is TRBJ1-6 and V is TRBV11-2; 7 bases agree with TRBD1. This CDR3 has 16 residues. The V gene end was trimmed by 5 bases and the J gene end by 10 bases; junction bases not matched to a gene: 14. Germline V gene sequence: CDR1 SGHAT, CDR2 FQNNGV.

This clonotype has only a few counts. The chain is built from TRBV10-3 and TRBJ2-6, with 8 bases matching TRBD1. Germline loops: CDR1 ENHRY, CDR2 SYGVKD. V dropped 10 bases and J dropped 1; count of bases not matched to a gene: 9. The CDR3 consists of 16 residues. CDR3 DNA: TGTGCCACCCAAGACAGGGGTAGGTCTGGGGCCAACGTCCTGACTTTC. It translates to CATQDRGRSGANVLTF.

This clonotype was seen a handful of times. CDR3 protein: CSAILSGTLPTSYEQYF. The DNA of the CDR3 is TGCAGTGCAATCCTATCCGGGACACTTCCAACTTCCTACGAGCAGTACTTC. The chain has TRBV20-1 and TRBJ2-7; a weak D match, TRBD1 (6 bases). The CDR3 length is 17 residues. V gave up 6 bases and J gave up 1 base, with 25 bases separating them. The germline gives CDR1 DFQATT, CDR2 SNEGSKA (reference sequence).

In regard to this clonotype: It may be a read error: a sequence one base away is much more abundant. The CDR3 DNA follows: TGTGCCAGCAGCCAAGGCATCCGGTGGGGGCAAGAGACCCAGTACTTC. Amino acid sequence: CASSQGIRWGQETQYF. The genes are TRBV7-7 and TRBJ2-5, with D perhaps being TRBD1 or TRBD2 (5 bases each). The CDR3 has 16 residues. CDR1 is SSHAT, CDR2 FNYEAQ, per germline (reference sequence). The germline V and J ends were trimmed by 5 bases and 2 bases, with 18 bases remaining between them.